This T cell receptor (beta chain) comes out of a study of cytomegalovirus exposure and HLA in healthy donors. The PCR contained 60 Vbeta and 13 Jbeta primers. Only in-frame clones appear in the TCRdb table, and some are missing; sequencing was by immunoSEQ multiplex PCR. The table lists under 200,000 clones, approximately 81% of them singletons. This clone showed up just once. CDR1 and CDR2 (germline): MNHEY, SMNVEV (reference sequence). This CDR3 has 15 amino acids. V was clipped by 5 bases and J by 0 bases; unmatched bases: 6. Source material: PBMCs. V is TRBV27 and J is TRBJ2-7; 8 nucleotides align to TRBD2. The TCR originated in a young woman in good health and CMV-seronegative. The CDR3 sequence is CASSTTSGGSYEQYF. In nucleotides, the CDR3 is TGTGCCAGCAGTACAACTAGCGGCGGCTCCTACGAGCAGTACTTC.